This TCR beta chain was recovered during a study of blood T cell repertoires in COVID-19. Across the study: Nucleic acid was either cDNA or gDNA, and it came from T cells, B-cell-depleted T cells, or PBMCs.

The CDR3 totals 12 residues. Germline V gene lookup returns CDR1 MGHRA and CDR2 YSYEKL. The V end was cut by 3 bases, the J end by 12 bases, with 14 bases between. Authors' methods: Reference gene primer amplification yielded estimated nucleated cell counts. Sequencing was performed with immunoSEQ multiplex PCR; in TCRdb, only in-frame clones are kept and a portion is missing. That table is the source of V, J and clone size, and D and trimming were worked out from the DNA. The sample includes under 250,000 clones, under 90% of them seen just once. Specimen: peripheral blood. This receptor was obtained from a man between 60 and 70 years old who had recovered from COVID-19. The V gene is TRBV4-1, the J gene TRBJ1-2; D ambiguous. The CDR3 DNA sequence: TGCGCCAGCAGCCATTTCGGGGAGAGCCACACCTTC. It is translated as CASSHFGESHTF.